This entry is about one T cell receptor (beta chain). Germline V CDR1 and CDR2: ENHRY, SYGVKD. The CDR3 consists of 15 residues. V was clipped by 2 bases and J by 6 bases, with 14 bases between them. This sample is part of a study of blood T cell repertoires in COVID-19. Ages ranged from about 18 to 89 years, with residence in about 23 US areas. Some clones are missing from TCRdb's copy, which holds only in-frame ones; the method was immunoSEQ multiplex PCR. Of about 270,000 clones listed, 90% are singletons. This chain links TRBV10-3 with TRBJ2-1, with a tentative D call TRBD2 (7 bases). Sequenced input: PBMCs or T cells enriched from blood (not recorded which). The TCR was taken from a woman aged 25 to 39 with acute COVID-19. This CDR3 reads CAISEAGVRGNEQFF. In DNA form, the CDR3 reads TGTGCCATCAGTGAGGCGGGAGTCAGGGGCAATGAGCAGTTCTTC.